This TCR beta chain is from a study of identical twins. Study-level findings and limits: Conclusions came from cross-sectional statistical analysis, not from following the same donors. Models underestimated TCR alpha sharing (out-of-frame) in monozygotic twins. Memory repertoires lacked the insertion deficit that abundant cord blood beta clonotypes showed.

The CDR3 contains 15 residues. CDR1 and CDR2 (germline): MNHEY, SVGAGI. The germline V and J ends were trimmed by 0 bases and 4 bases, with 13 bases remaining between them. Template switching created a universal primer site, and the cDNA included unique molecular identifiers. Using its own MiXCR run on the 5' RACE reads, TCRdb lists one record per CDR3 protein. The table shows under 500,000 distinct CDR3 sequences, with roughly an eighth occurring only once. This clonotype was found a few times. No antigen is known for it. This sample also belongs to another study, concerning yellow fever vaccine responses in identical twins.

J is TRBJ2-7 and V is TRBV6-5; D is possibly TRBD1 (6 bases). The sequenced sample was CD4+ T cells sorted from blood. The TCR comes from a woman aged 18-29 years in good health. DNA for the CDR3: TGTGCCAGCAGTTACTCGCAGGGACACACATACGAGCAGTACTTC. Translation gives CASSYSQGHTYEQYF.